This TCR beta chain was captured by sequencing in a study of identical twins. The CDR3 extends over 15 amino acids. V lost 5 bases and J lost 3, with 14 bases in between. Using its own MiXCR run on the 5' RACE reads, TCRdb lists one record per CDR3 protein. The data contain 250,000 to 300,000 distinct CDR3 sequences, approximately 8.6% of them singletons. These data were also reused for a study on yellow fever vaccine responses in identical twins.

This clonotype originated in a woman aged 18-29 years in good health. Material: CD8+ T cells sorted from blood. The J gene is TRBJ2-1, the V gene TRBV12-3 or TRBV12-4; D is perhaps TRBD2 (5 bases). The CDR3 is CASSQEVTLYNEQFF. CDR3 sequence (DNA): TGTGCCAGCAGTCAGGAGGTTACCCTCTACAATGAGCAGTTCTTC.